The 11 T cell receptor beta chains below all came from one sample that was sequenced in a study of response to subunit inactivated influenza vaccine. MiXCR was run by TCRdb on the RT-PCR reads, yielding one entry per CDR3 protein. This sample has hundreds of thousands of distinct CDR3 sequences, with about an eighth found just once. The source was PBMCs from blood, collected about 40 days after vaccination. These receptors were obtained from a man aged 50 to 59 who received an inactivated influenza vaccine.

This chain joins TRBV5-4 and TRBJ2-3, with D unresolved. In germline, CDR1 is SGHNT, CDR2 YYREEE (reference sequence). V lost 5 bases, J lost 0 bases, and 10 bases lay in between. The CDR3 extends over 14 amino acids. The CDR3: CASRTVTSTDTQYF. In nucleotides, the CDR3 is TGTGCCAGCAGAACAGTCACTAGCACAGATACGCAGTATTTT.

This chain connects TRBV2 to TRBJ2-2; D not resolved. Looked up from germline, CDR1 is SNHLY and CDR2 is FYNNEI. Trimming took 3 bases from V and 4 from J, leaving 21 bases between them. The CDR3 is 18 residues long. CDR3 protein: CASSEARFRDVGTGELFF. In DNA form, the CDR3 reads TGTGCCAGCAGTGAGGCTCGATTTAGGGATGTGGGCACCGGGGAGCTGTTTTTT. The full variable domain, completed using reference TRBV2 and TRBJ2-2, is EPEVTQTPSHQVTQMGQEVILRCVPISNHLYFYWYRQILGQKVEFLVSFYNNEISEKSEIFDDQFSVERPDGSNFTLKIRSTKLEDSAMYFCASSEARFRDVGTGELFFGEGSRLTVL.

In DNA, the CDR3 is TGCAGTGCTAGGTCCCCTAGCTCGGGCTACGAGCAGTACTTC. Protein product: CSARSPSSGYEQYF. The genes are TRBV20-1 and TRBJ2-7; D is possibly TRBD2 (5 bases). The CDR3 extends over 14 amino acids. V was shortened by 3 bases and J by 3 bases, with 15 bases between the two germline ends. The germline V gene has CDR1 DFQATT and CDR2 SNEGSKA (reference sequence).

In its sample, this clonotype was seen a few times. V usage is TRBV29-1 and J usage is TRBJ2-1; unclear D gene. Germline-derived CDR1 and CDR2 are SQVTM and ANQGSEA. This CDR3 is 14 amino acids long. Trimming removed 4 bases from V and 0 bases from J, with 10 bases in between. As DNA, the CDR3 is TGCAGCGTTGCGGGTTATGGCTCCTACAATGAGCAGTTCTTC. Residues: CSVAGYGSYNEQFF.

J is TRBJ1-6 and V is TRBV20-1; D perhaps matches TRBD1 (6 bases). The CDR3 contains 15 residues. The germline V and J ends were trimmed by 6 bases and 5 bases, with 17 bases remaining between them. Germline CDR1 DFQATT, CDR2 SNEGSKA (reference sequence). The CDR3: CSAHRGGWNNSPLHF. CDR3 in DNA: TGCAGTGCCCATAGGGGGGGTTGGAATAATTCACCCCTCCACTTT.

This clonotype was seen only a few times. This chain connects TRBV27 to TRBJ2-1, with 10 bases aligning to TRBD2. In germline, CDR1 is MNHEY, CDR2 SMNVEV (reference sequence). The CDR3 loop spans 14 amino acids. Trimming took 8 bases from V and 4 from J; bases not matched to a gene: 5. The CDR3 nucleotides are TGTGCCAGCCTTAAGCGGGGGGGATACAATGAGCAGTTCTTC. This encodes CASLKRGGYNEQFF.

CDR3 amino acids: CASSPQSWSNIQYF. CDR3 bases: TGTGCCAGCAGTCCCCAATCGTGGTCAAACATTCAGTACTTC. This chain connects TRBV12-3 or TRBV12-4 to TRBJ2-4; D gene ambiguous. This CDR3 has 14 residues. Trimming removed 5 bases from V and 6 bases from J, with 14 bases in between.

J is TRBJ2-3 and V is TRBV7-9; D gene unclear. The CDR3 runs to 14 residues. Germline V gives CDR1 SEHNR, CDR2 FQNEAQ (reference sequence). Trimming removed 4 bases at V and 3 bases at J, with 11 bases between. The CDR3 protein is CASSSPERTDTQYF. CDR3 nucleotides: TGTGCCAGCAGCTCCCCCGAGAGGACAGATACGCAGTATTTT.

The rearrangement uses TRBV28 and TRBJ2-5, with D hard to call. Trimming removed 6 bases at V and 5 bases at J, with 10 bases between. Germline CDR1 and CDR2: MDHEN and SYDVKM. The CDR3 is 12 amino acids. As DNA, the CDR3 is TGTGCCAGCAGGTTCAGCCAGGAGACCCAGTACTTC. This encodes CASRFSQETQYF.

This clonotype came up a few times. The V gene is TRBV5-4, the J gene TRBJ2-7; 7 bases agree with TRBD1. V shed 4 bases, J shed 1 base, and the junction held 8 bases outside the gene matches. Germline CDR1 reads SGHNT; CDR2 reads YYREEE (reference sequence). The CDR3 extends over 15 amino acids. The DNA for the CDR3 is TGTGCCAGCAGCCCTGGACAGGTTTTATCCTACGAGCAGTACTTC. This encodes CASSPGQVLSYEQYF.

This clonotype appeared many times. As DNA, the CDR3 is TGTGCCAGCAGTCCCCTCGGGCCAGGGACTACCGAGCAGTACTTC. Its translation: CASSPLGPGTTEQYF. The chain employs TRBV27 and TRBJ2-7; 7 bases are shared with TRBD2. CDR1 and CDR2 from the germline V gene are MNHEY and SMNVEV (reference sequence). The V segment lost 5 bases and the J segment 6 bases; nucleotides outside the gene matches: 13. The CDR3 has 15 residues.